This TCR beta chain was recorded in a study of T cell repertoires in cytomegalovirus infection. Study summary: From public TCR beta signatures came an indication of both CMV infection and matching HLA type.

This clonotype was detected ten times or more. No antigen is known for it. Points from the study as a whole: Identification of carriers of CMV plus the relevant HLA was performed using cumulative public TCR beta family frequency. What dominated the ex vivo response were HLA-C-restricted CMV-specific TCR beta clonotypes.

The junction had 3 bases not matched to a gene; V was cut back by 2 bases and J by 1 base. Germline assignment: CDR1 SGHVS and CDR2 FQNEAQ. The CDR3 contains 15 residues. MiXCR, applied by TCRdb to the reads, yields one record per CDR3 protein. The sample records about 68,000 distinct CDR3 sequences, approximately 22% being singletons. The sample was PBMCs, sequenced either directly or after in vitro stimulation (not recorded which). The sequence was obtained from a human donor in good health (CMV status not recorded). Some clones in this sample may be carry-over from other donors' samples. The gene calls are TRBV7-8 and TRBJ1-1; 8 bases map to TRBD1. CDR3 sequence: CASSLTDRANTEAFF. As DNA, the CDR3 is TGTGCCAGCAGCTTAACGGACAGGGCGAACACTGAAGCTTTCTTT. The full variable domain, with the rest looked up from reference TRBV7-8 and TRBJ1-1, is GAGVSQSPRYKVAKRGQDVALRCDPISGHVSLFWYQQALGQGPEFLTYFQNEAQLDKSGLPSDRFFAERPEGSVSTLKIQRTQQEDSAVYLCASSLTDRANTEAFFGQGTRLTVV.